These T cell receptor beta chains were read from a single sample in a study of T cells in Graves' hyperthyroidism and ophthalmopathy. TCRdb re-called the multiplex PCR reads with MiXCR, one entry per CDR3 protein. In the table there are 800,000 or so distinct CDR3 sequences, roughly 40% of which are singletons. Specimen: blood. All receptors derive from a young man with Graves' hyperthyroidism. Both conserved end residues are part of each CDR3. A D gene is named only where the DNA matches it firmly. Not every row has a clone size; where given, it reads once, few, many or a size class.

v_call	clone_size	j_call	d_call	cdr3_aa	cdr3_nt
TRBV28	many	TRBJ2-6	TRBD1	CASSARDRAGANVLTF	TGTGCCAGCAGTGCCCGGGACAGGGCTGGGGCCAACGTCCTGACTTTC
TRBV29-1	many	TRBJ1-1	TRBD1	CSASGTGTLNTEAFF	TGCAGCGCCTCCGGGACAGGGACGTTGAACACTGAAGCTTTCTTT
TRBV6-5	.	TRBJ1-2	.	CASSYSTLRGGYTF	TGTGCCAGCAGTTACTCCACGCTCCGGGGCGGCTACACCTTC
TRBV6-5	.	TRBJ1-1	.	CASYQRFEAFF	TGTGCCAGCTATCAGAGATTTGAAGCTTTCTTT
TRBV12-3/TRBV12-4	few	TRBJ2-5	.	CASTLLPGSQETQYF	TGTGCCAGCACCCTCCTCCCGGGATCGCAAGAGACCCAGTACTTC
TRBV29-1	.	TRBJ2-5	TRBD2	CSVEGTSGNEETQYF	TGCAGCGTTGAAGGTACTAGCGGGAACGAAGAGACCCAGTACTTC
TRBV20-1	.	TRBJ1-1	.	CSAGDQAGSNTEAFF	TGCAGTGCTGGAGATCAGGCCGGCTCGAACACTGAAGCTTTCTTT
TRBV7-9	many	TRBJ1-4	TRBD1	CASSLGDRGGKLFF	TGTGCCAGCAGCTTAGGCGACAGGGGTGGAAAACTGTTTTTT
TRBV10-2	many	TRBJ1-1	.	CASKVSQGSEAFF	TGCGCCAGCAAGGTCTCTCAGGGCTCTGAAGCTTTCTTT
TRBV7-9	few	TRBJ2-7	.	CASSPLPGSYEQYF	TGTGCCAGCAGCCCCCTCCCGGGGTCCTACGAGCAGTACTTC
TRBV20-1	.	TRBJ2-7	.	CSARRRNAGEQYF	TGCAGTGCTAGACGGCGGAATGCGGGCGAGCAGTACTTC
TRBV19	.	TRBJ1-1	TRBD1	CASSIGGQLLNTEAFF	TGTGCCAGTAGTATAGGGGGACAGTTATTGAACACTGAAGCTTTCTTT
TRBV10-2	few	TRBJ2-7	.	CASGASVGEQYF	TGCGCCAGCGGGGCTAGCGTCGGCGAGCAGTACTTC
TRBV2	many	TRBJ1-1	TRBD1	CASRSDRVNTEAFF	TGTGCCAGCAGATCGGACAGGGTGAACACTGAAGCTTTCTTT
TRBV20-1	.	TRBJ1-1	TRBD1	CSARNPGQENTEAFF	TGCAGTGCCCGCAATCCGGGACAGGAGAACACTGAAGCTTTCTTT
TRBV2	.	TRBJ2-7	.	CASSHGSASYEQYF	TGTGCCAGCAGCCATGGTTCAGCCTCCTACGAGCAGTACTTC
TRBV7-6	many	TRBJ1-6	.	CASSLGQAYSPLHF	TGTGCCAGCAGCTTAGGACAGGCATATTCACCCCTCCACTTT
TRBV19	.	TRBJ1-2	TRBD1	CASSPGQGPFYGYTF	TGTGCCAGTAGCCCCGGACAGGGACCGTTCTATGGCTACACCTTC
TRBV2	many	TRBJ2-7	.	CASSEDGGGQYF	TGTGCCAGCAGTGAAGACGGAGGCGGGCAGTACTTC
TRBV6-5	.	TRBJ1-6	.	CASSEGAGAHSPLHF	TGTGCCAGCAGTGAAGGGGCAGGGGCTCATTCACCCCTCCACTTT
TRBV12-3/TRBV12-4	many	TRBJ1-3	.	CASRDSLSGNTIYF	TGTGCCAGCCGAGACAGCCTCTCTGGAAACACCATATATTTT
TRBV10-3	many	TRBJ2-7	TRBD1	CAISGSGTGGYEQYF	TGTGCCATCAGTGGATCCGGGACAGGGGGCTACGAGCAGTACTTC
TRBV6-5	.	TRBJ1-4	.	CAVGAPTNEKLFF	TGTGCTGTGGGGGCCCCAACTAATGAAAAACTGTTTTTT
TRBV6-4	.	TRBJ2-7	.	CASTQGLYEQYF	TGTGCCAGCACCCAAGGACTCTACGAGCAGTACTTC
TRBV7-8	few	TRBJ1-5	.	CASSFSRETYSNQPQHF	TGTGCCAGCAGCTTTTCCCGCGAAACCTATAGCAATCAGCCCCAGCATTTT
TRBV7-6	many	TRBJ2-5	.	CASSLGQAPETQYF	TGTGCCAGCAGCTTAGGTCAGGCCCCAGAGACCCAGTACTTC
TRBV6-1	.	TRBJ2-7	.	CASRDGAGELYF	TGTGCCAGCAGGGATGGGGCCGGGGAGCTGTACTTC
TRBV7-2	.	TRBJ1-3	.	CASSLTLEVYF	TGTGCCAGCAGCTTAACGCTTGAGGTATATTTT
TRBV20-1	few	TRBJ2-5	TRBD2	CSAREGSGRMGETQYF	TGCAGTGCTAGAGAGGGTAGCGGGAGGATGGGGGAGACCCAGTACTTC
TRBV10-3	.	TRBJ1-1	.	CAISVDPTEAFF	TGTGCCATCAGTGTAGACCCCACTGAAGCTTTCTTT
TRBV19	once	TRBJ1-6	.	CASTRDNQPLHF	TGTGCCAGTACCAGGGACAATCAGCCCCTCCACTTT
TRBV7-2	many	TRBJ2-7	.	CASSEGGTRAYEQYF	TGTGCCAGCAGCGAAGGCGGGACACGGGCCTACGAGCAGTACTTC
TRBV5-5	.	TRBJ2-5	.	CASSPGGQQETQYF	TGTGCCAGCAGCCCAGGCGGGCAGCAAGAGACCCAGTACTTC
TRBV15	.	TRBJ1-5	TRBD1	CATSSPGTGNQPQHF	TGTGCCACCAGCAGCCCGGGGACAGGGAATCAGCCCCAGCATTTT
TRBV7-9	many	TRBJ1-1	.	CASSLEPRGTEAFF	TGTGCCAGCAGCTTAGAGCCTCGGGGCACTGAAGCTTTCTTT
TRBV11-3	.	TRBJ2-2	.	CASSSRDGKHTGELFF	TGTGCCAGCAGCTCGCGGGACGGAAAACACACCGGGGAGCTGTTTTTT
TRBV20-1	.	TRBJ1-5	TRBD1	CSAGGTGDQPQHF	TGCAGTGCTGGCGGGACAGGGGATCAGCCCCAGCATTTT
TRBV29-1	many	TRBJ1-1	.	CSVGRSGGGTEAFF	TGCAGCGTTGGGAGGTCCGGGGGGGGCACTGAAGCTTTCTTT
TRBV15	many	TRBJ1-4	TRBD1	CATSRGRDRSTNEKLFF	TGTGCCACCAGCAGAGGAAGGGACAGATCAACTAATGAAAAACTGTTTTTT
TRBV2	.	TRBJ1-1	.	CASSEETDGTEAFF	TGTGCCAGCAGTGAAGAGACCGATGGCACCGAAGCTTTCTTT
TRBV19	.	TRBJ1-2	TRBD1	CASSPHPKGAGGYGYTF	TGTGCCAGTAGTCCTCACCCGAAAGGGGCAGGGGGCTATGGCTACACCTTC
TRBV7-9	.	TRBJ2-7	.	CASSLGGGRGTYEQYF	TGTGCCAGCAGCTTAGGGGGGGGTAGGGGGACCTACGAGCAGTACTTC
TRBV6-5	many	TRBJ2-5	.	CASWGQGETQYF	TGTGCCAGCTGGGGTCAGGGAGAGACCCAGTACTTC
TRBV25-1	.	TRBJ1-5	TRBD1	CASSGRTGYQPQHF	TGTGCCAGCAGTGGACGGACAGGGTATCAGCCCCAGCATTTT